This T cell receptor beta chain was found in a study of control samples from healthy donors and cancer patients. Clones were read by immunoSEQ multiplex PCR, and TCRdb kept only the in-frame ones, dropping some. The sample has around 30,000 clones, about 86% seen once. Looked up from germline, CDR1 is GTSNPN and CDR2 is SVGIG (reference sequence). The CDR3 has 13 amino acids. The ends lost 7 bases at V and 2 bases at J; junction bases unmatched: 4. This clonotype was sampled from a woman between 35 and 50 years old with lung cancer. What was sequenced was PBMCs. This chain uses TRBV30 with TRBJ2-7, with 11 bases aligning to TRBD2. CDR3 sequence (DNA): TGTGCCTCCCTTAGCGGGGGGGCCTACGAGCAGTACTTC. Translating gives CASLSGGAYEQYF.